Listed below are T cell receptor beta chains from one sample, sequenced in a study of control samples from healthy donors and cancer patients. Here immunoSEQ multiplex PCR was the method, and the copy in TCRdb shows in-frame clones only, minus some. The table includes more than 140,000 clones, 91% detected once. Sequencing was carried out using blood. All receptors derive from a young man in good health. CDR3s include the opening cysteine and the closing phenylalanine or tryptophan. A D gene is named only where the DNA matches it firmly. Where a row states a size, it is once, few, many or the class of an expanded clone; other rows omit it.

TGTGCCAGCAGCCAAGCAGTGGGACAGGGGGGCGAGCAGTACTTC	CASSQAVGQGGEQYF	TRBD1	once	TRBV4-2	TRBJ2-7
TGTGCCAGCAGCCAAGATCCTCCCTACGAGCAGTACTTC	CASSQDPPYEQYF	-	-	TRBV3-1/TRBV3-2	TRBJ2-7
TGTGCCAGCAGCTTTCGGGGTATAAACACTGAAGCTTTCTTT	CASSFRGINTEAFF	-	-	TRBV5-6	TRBJ1-1
TGTGCCAGCAGTGAATCGGGGGGGATCAATCAGCCCCAGCATTTT	CASSESGGINQPQHF	-	-	TRBV25-1	TRBJ1-5
TGTGCCAGCAGCTTGGGACCCTCGGCCCAAGAGACCCAGTACTTC	CASSLGPSAQETQYF	-	-	TRBV7-6	TRBJ2-5
TGTGCCAGCAGTGACCGTCAGCCTCTCGGCTATGGCTACACCTTC	CASSDRQPLGYGYTF	-	few	TRBV6-1	TRBJ1-2
TGTGCCATCTCTATGGATAGCGGGGGGGCATCGGATACGCAGTATTTT	CAISMDSGGASDTQYF	TRBD2	-	TRBV28	TRBJ2-3
TGTGCTAGTGCCGGGGTAGGAGAGACCCAGTACTTC	CASAGVGETQYF	-	-	TRBV12-5	TRBJ2-5
TGCAGCGTTGTACCAGAGGGTAGCTATGGCTACACCTTC	CSVVPEGSYGYTF	-	once	TRBV29-1	TRBJ1-2
TGTGCCAGCAGCTTGGGAAGGTTCCCTGGAAACACCATATATTTT	CASSLGRFPGNTIYF	-	-	TRBV5-5	TRBJ1-3
TGTGCCAGCAGTCTAATTACCGGGACAGGGCCAACTAATGAAAAACTGTTTTTT	CASSLITGTGPTNEKLFF	TRBD1	once	TRBV6-6	TRBJ1-4
TGTGCCAGCCGTTTAGGGGGTCAGCCCCAGCATTTT	CASRLGGQPQHF	-	-	TRBV12-3/TRBV12-4	TRBJ1-5
TGTGCCAGCAGCTTACCATGGGACAGGGGGCGTGACAAAAACATTCAGTACTTC	CASSLPWDRGRDKNIQYF	TRBD1	once	TRBV7-2	TRBJ2-4
TGTGCCAGCTCACCAAACGACGGAAGCTCCTACAATGAGCAGTTCTTC	CASSPNDGSSYNEQFF	-	-	TRBV18	TRBJ2-1
TGTGCCAGCAGCCGGGCATTAGGGAGCGGGGGAGGGACCCAGTACTTC	CASSRALGSGGGTQYF	TRBD2	-	TRBV3-1/TRBV3-2	TRBJ2-5
TGTGCTAGTGGCCCACAGGGAGAAGAAGCTTTCTTT	CASGPQGEEAFF	-	-	TRBV12-5	TRBJ1-1
TGTGCCAGCAGTTCATCCCTCGTCGAGCCCCAGCATTTT	CASSSSLVEPQHF	-	-	TRBV28	TRBJ1-5
TGTGCCAGCCTACCGTTCAAGGGGCACCAAGAGACCCAGTACTTC	CASLPFKGHQETQYF	-	-	TRBV7-2	TRBJ2-5
TGTGCCAGCAGCCGCTCCAGGGATAGGTCGATTGGCGGCTACACCTTC	CASSRSRDRSIGGYTF	-	-	TRBV7-2	TRBJ1-2
TGTGCCAGCAGCTTAGGGCCCGGGGCCCTCTTATACGAGCAGTACTTC	CASSLGPGALLYEQYF	-	-	TRBV7-9	TRBJ2-7
TGTGCCAGCAGTCCCGACAGATTAATCACTGAAGCTTTCTTT	CASSPDRLITEAFF	-	-	TRBV6-2/TRBV6-3	TRBJ1-1
TGTGCCAGCAGCTTAACGGGGTGGGGAGGATACAATGAGCAGTTCTTC	CASSLTGWGGYNEQFF	-	-	TRBV7-3	TRBJ2-1
TGTGCCAGCAGCAAGGGGACGGAAATCGAATTCCCGCCCCAGCATTTT	CASSKGTEIEFPPQHF	-	-	TRBV21-1	TRBJ1-5
TGTGCCAGCAGTGAATCGATCGGCTCACCCCTCCACTTT	CASSESIGSPLHF	-	-	TRBV2	TRBJ1-6
TGTGCCAGCAGTGGAGGTACAGGGACTTACAATGAGCAGTTCTTC	CASSGGTGTYNEQFF	-	-	TRBV25-1	TRBJ2-1
TGTGCCAGCAGCTTAAGCGGGACGGAACCTTATGGCTACACCTTC	CASSLSGTEPYGYTF	-	few	TRBV7-3	TRBJ1-2
TGTGCCAGTAATCCCCAACCTGGGGCCTATGGCTACACCTTC	CASNPQPGAYGYTF	-	-	TRBV19	TRBJ1-2
TGTGCCAGCAGGACAGGAAACACTGAAGCTTTCTTT	CASRTGNTEAFF	-	-	TRBV11-2	TRBJ1-1
TGTGCCAGCAGCTTAGGGAGCGGGGGGCGGGAGACCCAGTACTTC	CASSLGSGGRETQYF	TRBD2	-	TRBV7-3	TRBJ2-5
TGTGCCAGCAGTGAGAACCCGGGTTCAAGATTAACCCAGTACTTC	CASSENPGSRLTQYF	-	-	TRBV6-1	TRBJ2-5